Listed below are T cell receptor beta chains from one sample, sequenced in a study of blood T cell repertoires in COVID-19. Assay used: immunoSEQ multiplex PCR; TCRdb lists only in-frame clones, some missing. The sample yields approximately 65,000 clones, under 80% seen once. Input material: peripheral blood. Receptors originate from a man in his 60s with acute or convalescent COVID-19. Both conserved end residues are part of each CDR3. The D gene is left open where the match is weak. Clone size is stated in some rows and not others, as once, few, many or a class when expanded.

V	J	D	size	CDR3	DNA
TRBV5-4	TRBJ1-4	.	.	CASSPMQDREPEKLFF	TGTGCCAGCAGCCCGATGCAGGATAGGGAGCCTGAAAAACTGTTTTTT
TRBV7-9	TRBJ2-5	.	.	CASSTRSGAETQYF	TGTGCCAGCAGTACACGATCAGGGGCCGAGACCCAGTACTTC
TRBV7-9	TRBJ1-3	.	.	CASRSRTPGNTIYF	TGTGCCAGCAGATCCCGGACACCAGGAAACACCATATATTTT
TRBV24-1	TRBJ1-5	TRBD1	.	CATSDATGENQPQHF	TGTGCCACCAGTGATGCAACAGGGGAAAATCAGCCCCAGCATTTT
TRBV7-2	TRBJ2-7	.	.	CASSPSGPPYEQYF	TGTGCCAGCAGCCCTTCTGGCCCCCCTTACGAGCAGTACTTC
TRBV7-9	TRBJ2-2	TRBD1	.	CASSPDRAANTGELFF	TGTGCCAGCAGCCCCGACAGGGCCGCGAACACCGGGGAGCTGTTTTTT
TRBV9	TRBJ2-1	TRBD2	.	CASSVVGTSGIDNEQFF	TGTGCCAGCAGCGTAGTTGGGACTAGCGGTATAGACAATGAGCAGTTCTTC
TRBV19	TRBJ2-1	.	.	CASSPGQGRHNEQFF	TGTGCCAGTAGTCCTGGGCAGGGGAGACACAATGAGCAGTTCTTC
TRBV20-1	TRBJ2-7	.	.	CSATRGEQYF	TGCAGCGCTACCCGGGGCGAGCAGTACTTC
TRBV3-1/TRBV3-2	TRBJ2-7	TRBD2	.	CASSPLAGAYEQYF	TGTGCCAGCAGCCCACTAGCGGGAGCCTACGAGCAGTACTTC
TRBV9	TRBJ2-5	TRBD2	.	CASSVQPAGGRETQYF	TGTGCCAGCAGCGTTCAACCCGCGGGGGGGCGAGAGACCCAGTACTTC
TRBV6-1	TRBJ1-2	TRBD1	.	CASRETGGAGRNYGYTF	TGTGCCAGCAGGGAAACAGGGGGCGCTGGGAGAAACTATGGCTACACCTTC
TRBV10-3	TRBJ2-7	TRBD2	.	CAIGSGRAAYEQYF	TGTGCCATCGGTAGCGGGAGGGCCGCCTACGAGCAGTACTTC
TRBV5-1	TRBJ2-5	.	many	CASSPEEEWETQYF	TGCGCCAGCAGCCCCGAAGAGGAGTGGGAGACCCAGTACTTC
TRBV5-1	TRBJ2-7	.	few	CASSFREALYEQYF	TGCGCCAGCAGCTTCCGAGAGGCGCTCTACGAGCAGTACTTC
TRBV7-3	TRBJ2-2	.	few	CASSLIGSTGELFF	TGTGCCAGCAGCTTAATAGGGAGCACCGGGGAGCTGTTTTTT
TRBV9	TRBJ1-2	.	once	CASSATGSPSTGYTF	TGTGCCAGCAGCGCCACAGGTTCCCCCTCTACTGGCTACACCTTC
TRBV19	TRBJ2-7	.	.	CASSTQGFYEQYF	TGTGCCAGTAGTACTCAGGGGTTTTACGAGCAGTACTTC
TRBV7-2	TRBJ1-4	TRBD1	.	CASRLTGVTNEKLFF	TGTGCCAGCAGGCTCACAGGGGTAACCAATGAAAAACTGTTTTTT
TRBV3-1/TRBV3-2	TRBJ1-1	.	few	CASSQDLGAPNEAFF	TGTGCCAGCAGCCAAGATCTGGGGGCGCCGAATGAAGCTTTCTTT
TRBV5-5	TRBJ1-3	.	few	CASSLTGTSGNTIYF	TGTGCCAGCAGCTTGACAGGGACCTCTGGAAACACCATATATTTT
TRBV28	TRBJ1-2	.	few	CASSPGGTKSGGYTF	TGTGCCAGCAGTCCCGGTGGGACTAAGTCGGGAGGCTACACCTTC
TRBV27	TRBJ2-1	TRBD1	.	CASSPGTGGHEQFF	TGTGCCAGCAGTCCAGGGACAGGGGGCCATGAGCAGTTCTTC
TRBV15	TRBJ2-5	TRBD2	.	CATSTGREMGETQYF	TGTGCCACCAGCACCGGGCGGGAGATGGGGGAGACCCAGTACTTC
TRBV6-1	TRBJ2-2	.	.	CASSDGEAGELFF	TGTGCCAGCAGTGACGGAGAGGCCGGGGAGCTGTTTTTT
TRBV7-8	TRBJ2-7	.	.	CASSLESGTTYEQYF	TGTGCCAGCAGCTTAGAGAGTGGGACAACCTACGAGCAGTACTTC